Below are 16 T cell receptor beta chains sequenced from a single sample in a study of blood T cell repertoires in COVID-19. The data were produced by immunoSEQ multiplex PCR, yet TCRdb's version contains in-frame clones alone and is incomplete. Here the sample spans some 410,000 clones, approximately 87% being singletons. The sequenced sample was PBMCs or T cells enriched from blood (not recorded which). These TCRs come from a woman between 25 and 40 years old with acute COVID-19.

In its sample, this clone was seen once. The gene calls are TRBV2 and TRBJ1-2; D remains ambiguous. The length of the CDR3 is 14 residues. The germline gives CDR1 SNHLY, CDR2 FYNNEI. Deletions cut 2 bases from V and 7 bases from J, with 14 bases between. The CDR3 sequence: CASSETLGLGGYTF. The CDR3 coding sequence is TGTGCCAGCAGTGAAACCCTCGGACTGGGTGGCTACACCTTC.

V gene TRBV10-3 combines with J gene TRBJ2-1; 8 nucleotides align to TRBD2. CDR1 is ENHRY and CDR2 is SYGVKD in the germline V gene. The CDR3 consists of 16 residues. V gave up 6 bases and J gave up 3 bases; unmatched junction bases: 10. CDR3 region: CAIRDAGLEVYNEQFF. CDR3 coding DNA: TGTGCCATCAGAGATGCGGGACTAGAGGTCTACAATGAGCAGTTCTTC.

J is TRBJ2-2 and V is TRBV11-2; TRBD2 matches at 13 bases. The CDR3 consists of 17 residues. V lost 5 bases and J lost 3; bases outside the gene matches: 6. The V gene's germline CDR1 is SGHAT and CDR2 FQNNGV. In nucleotides, the CDR3 is TGTGCCAGCAGCCAGACTAGCGGGGGGCCCCACACCGGGGAGCTGTTTTTT. It is translated as CASSQTSGGPHTGELFF.

The chain carries TRBV3-1 (or the pseudogene TRBV3-2) and TRBJ1-2, with 8 nucleotides matching TRBD1. The CDR3 loop spans 13 amino acids. Germline CDR1 reads LGHDT; CDR2 reads YNNKEL (reference sequence). V dropped 3 bases and J dropped 7; count of bases not matched to a gene: 4. The DNA of the CDR3 is TGTGCCAGCAGCCAGGCAGGGGGCTTTGGCTACACCTTC. Its protein product is CASSQAGGFGYTF.

The V gene is TRBV13, the J gene TRBJ1-1, with 7 bases that match TRBD1. The V and J ends lost 5 bases and 3 bases, in that order; junction bases with no gene match: 6. The germline CDR1 and CDR2 sequences are PRHDT and FYEKMQ (reference sequence). CDR3 size: 14 residues. CDR3 coding DNA: TGTGCCAGCAGCACAAGGACAGGCCACACTGAAGCTTTCTTT. As protein: CASSTRTGHTEAFF. The whole variable domain, remainder taken from reference TRBV13 and TRBJ1-1, is AAGVIQSPRHLIKEKRETATLKCYPIPRHDTVYWYQQGPGQDPQFLISFYEKMQSDKGSIPDRFSAQQFSDYHSELNMSSLELGDSALYFCASSTRTGHTEAFFGQGTRLTVV.

Notes on this clone: The sample contains more than one DNA sequence encoding this CDR3. This chain uses TRBV5-1 with TRBJ1-2; D call uncertain. Germline assignment: CDR1 SGHRS and CDR2 YFSETQ. Trimming took 0 bases from V and 4 from J, leaving 4 bases between them. The CDR3 sequence is 12 residues long. The CDR3 reads CASSLDSYGYTF. The CDR3 DNA sequence: TGCGCCAGCAGCTTGGATAGCTATGGCTACACCTTC.

This chain uses TRBV5-1 with TRBJ1-2, with a possible D match to TRBD1 (6 bases). Trimming stripped 4 bases from V and 13 bases from J, with 17 bases between. The CDR3 consists of 12 residues. Per the germline V gene, CDR1 is SGHRS and CDR2 is YFSETQ. CDR3 sequence: CASSPSDRPSTF. Written as DNA, the CDR3 is TGCGCCAGCAGCCCCTCTGACAGGCCCTCCACCTTC.

This clone has only one observation. This rearrangement joins TRBV4-3 to TRBJ2-3, with D possibly matching TRBD2 (7 bases). The CDR3 runs to 17 residues. From germline, CDR1 is LGHNA and CDR2 YSLEER. Trimming took off 0 bases at V and 2 bases at J, with 15 bases between the two ends. In nucleotides, the CDR3 is TGCGCCAGCAGCCAAGAGGTGAGGGGGGGAACCACAGATACGCAGTATTTT. It specifies CASSQEVRGGTTDTQYF.

V gene TRBV27 combines with J gene TRBJ2-7; tentatively, D is TRBD1 (6 bases). The CDR3 has 12 residues. V was pared by 6 bases and J by 7 bases, with 13 bases between. Germline assignment: CDR1 MNHEY and CDR2 SMNVEV (reference sequence). The CDR3 reads CASRNLQGEQYF. In nucleotides, the CDR3 is TGTGCCAGCAGAAACCTACAGGGTGAGCAGTACTTC.

This rearrangement joins TRBV7-9 to TRBJ2-1, with D hard to call. The CDR3 is made up of 15 amino acids. With 0 bases removed from V and 0 bases from J, the gap between germline ends came to 6 bases. Germline V gene sequence: CDR1 SEHNR, CDR2 FQNEAQ (reference sequence). The CDR3 coding sequence is TGTGCCAGCAGCTTAGCGGTTAGCTCCTACAATGAGCAGTTCTTC. It is translated as CASSLAVSSYNEQFF.

This sequence joins TRBV2 and TRBJ1-6, with 8 bases that match TRBD1. V shed 4 bases, J shed 6 bases, and the junction held 5 bases outside the gene matches. The CDR3 contains 15 residues. Germline lookup yields CDR1 SNHLY and CDR2 FYNNEI. For the CDR3, the DNA is TGTGCCAGCAGTGGATCAACAGGGGGTAATTCACCCCTCCACTTT. Encoded protein: CASSGSTGGNSPLHF.

A single count supports this clone. J is TRBJ2-1 and V is TRBV29-1; 9 positions match TRBD1. The J segment lost 8 bases and the V segment lost 0 bases, leaving 8 bases of the junction unmatched. Germline V gene sequence: CDR1 SQVTM, CDR2 ANQGSEA. The CDR3 is 15 residues long. The CDR3 is CSVEDQDRGIYEQFF. CDR3 DNA sequence: TGCAGCGTTGAAGATCAGGACAGGGGTATTTATGAGCAGTTCTTC.

The rearrangement joins TRBV29-1 to TRBJ2-7, with a tentative D call TRBD1 (5 bases). From germline, CDR1 is SQVTM and CDR2 ANQGSEA. This CDR3 has 16 residues. Between the trimmed V and J ends, which lost 4 bases and 2 bases, there was a span of 21 bases. CDR3 DNA sequence: TGCAGCGTTGCCCTCCGGCCAGGGCGTAGCCCCTACGAGCAGTACTTC. Amino acid sequence: CSVALRPGRSPYEQYF.

This sequence joins TRBV29-1 and TRBJ1-2; possibly TRBD1 for D (6 bases). CDR1 and CDR2 from the germline V gene are SQVTM and ANQGSEA. The CDR3 spans 14 residues. V lost 4 bases, J lost 6 bases, and 18 bases lay in between. CDR3 in amino acids: CSVVGPTGEDGYTF. The CDR3 bases are TGCAGCGTTGTAGGACCGACAGGTGAGGATGGCTACACCTTC.

This rearrangement joins TRBV14 to TRBJ2-1; D is uncertain. With 2 bases removed from V and 6 bases from J, the gap between germline ends came to 8 bases. Germline V CDR1 and CDR2: SGHDN, FVKESK. CDR3 size: 13 residues. The DNA of the CDR3 is TGTGCCAGCAGCCAATATTCGGGCAATGAGCAGTTCTTC. It is translated as CASSQYSGNEQFF.

The genes are TRBV14 and TRBJ1-1; D is unresolved. Germline CDR1 is SGHDN and CDR2 is FVKESK. V lost 2 bases to trimming and J lost 4 bases, with 11 bases between them. The CDR3 runs to 14 residues. The DNA for the CDR3 is TGTGCCAGCAGCCAACTAACTGGGAGCACTGAAGCTTTCTTT. Translation: CASSQLTGSTEAFF.